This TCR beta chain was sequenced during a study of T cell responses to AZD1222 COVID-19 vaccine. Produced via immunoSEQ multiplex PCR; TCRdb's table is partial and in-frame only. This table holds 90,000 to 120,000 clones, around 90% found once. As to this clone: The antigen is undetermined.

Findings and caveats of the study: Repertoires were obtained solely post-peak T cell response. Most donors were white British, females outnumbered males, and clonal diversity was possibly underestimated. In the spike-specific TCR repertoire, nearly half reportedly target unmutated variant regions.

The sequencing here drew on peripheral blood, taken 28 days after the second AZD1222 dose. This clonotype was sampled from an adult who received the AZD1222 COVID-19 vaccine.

Here the CDR3 DNA reads TGTGCCAGCAGTTCCACAGGGATGAACACTGAAGCTTTCTTT. Amino acids: CASSSTGMNTEAFF. The rearrangement joins TRBV7-9 to TRBJ1-1, with D tentatively TRBD1 (6 bases). V shed 6 bases and J shed 0 bases, with 11 bases lying between them. This CDR3 has 14 residues. Germline V gene data show CDR1 as SEHNR and CDR2 as FQNEAQ (reference sequence).